The rows below give T cell receptor beta chains drawn from one sample of a study of blood T cell repertoires in COVID-19. Sequencing was performed with immunoSEQ multiplex PCR; in TCRdb, only in-frame clones are kept and a portion is missing. The table shows hundreds of thousands of clones, with more than 65% occurring only once. The sequenced sample was peripheral blood. All receptors come from an elderly woman with acute or convalescent COVID-19. CDR3s include the opening cysteine and the closing phenylalanine or tryptophan. Each record gives: J gene, V gene, D gene, clone size, CDR3 protein, CDR3 DNA. The D gene is left open where the match is weak. The size field is filled for only some rows; it gives once, few, many or a size class.

>TRBJ2-1|TRBV7-2|TRBD2|.
CASRISGRGFNNEQFF
TGTGCCAGCAGGATTAGCGGGAGGGGTTTTAACAATGAGCAGTTCTTC
>TRBJ2-7|TRBV11-1|.|.
CASSFATGQIYEQYF
TGTGCCAGCAGCTTCGCTACAGGCCAAATTTACGAGCAGTACTTC
>TRBJ2-1|TRBV5-1|.|.
CASSLDQGRGSGNEQFF
TGCGCCAGCAGCTTGGATCAGGGAAGAGGATCTGGCAATGAGCAGTTCTTC
>TRBJ2-5|TRBV5-1|TRBD2|.
CASSFSRGGRETQYF
TGCGCCAGCAGCTTCTCGCGGGGGGGCCGGGAGACCCAGTACTTC
>TRBJ1-5|TRBV19|TRBD1|.
CASTTLRQGERSGPQHF
TGTGCCAGTACCACGCTTAGACAGGGGGAGAGGAGCGGGCCCCAGCATTTT
>TRBJ2-5|TRBV9|.|.
CASSVAPWGSEETQYF
TGTGCCAGCAGCGTAGCTCCATGGGGCTCCGAAGAGACCCAGTACTTC
>TRBJ2-5|TRBV6-4|.|.
CASSDPGTYRASQETQYF
TGTGCCAGCAGTGACCCCGGGACATATAGGGCCTCTCAAGAGACCCAGTACTTC
>TRBJ1-2|TRBV5-1|TRBD1|.
CASSRGQDNYGYTF
TGCGCCAGCAGCAGGGGACAGGACAACTATGGCTACACCTTC
>TRBJ2-1|TRBV5-4|TRBD2|.
CASSPGLANSYNEQFF
TGTGCCAGCAGCCCGGGACTAGCGAACTCCTACAATGAGCAGTTCTTC
>TRBJ2-1|TRBV5-6|.|.
CASSLAREQFF
TGTGCCAGCAGCTTGGCCAGGGAGCAGTTCTTC
>TRBJ2-1|TRBV15|.|.
CATSRDGLGSSYNEQFF
TGTGCCACCAGCAGAGACGGCTTGGGGAGCTCCTACAATGAGCAGTTCTTC
>TRBJ2-7|TRBV18|.|.
CASSLYRENEQYF
TGTGCCAGCTCACTTTACAGGGAAAACGAGCAGTACTTC
>TRBJ2-1|TRBV7-8|TRBD2|.
CASSLWSGTNNEQFF
TGTGCCAGCAGCTTATGGAGTGGGACTAACAATGAGCAGTTCTTC
>TRBJ2-2|TRBV6-5|TRBD1|.
CASTTGGRAGELFF
TGTGCCAGCACGACAGGGGGAAGGGCCGGGGAGCTGTTTTTT
>TRBJ2-5|TRBV9|.|.
CASSTERDFAETQYF
TGTGCCAGCAGCACTGAACGGGACTTCGCAGAGACCCAGTACTTC
>TRBJ2-1|TRBV6-1|.|.
CASSEALGSNEQFF
TGTGCCAGCAGTGAGGCCCTAGGATCCAATGAGCAGTTCTTC
>TRBJ2-5|TRBV14|.|.
CASSQDRYAVGGYQETQYF
TGTGCCAGCAGCCAAGATCGATACGCCGTTGGGGGGTACCAAGAGACCCAGTACTTC
>TRBJ2-2|TRBV6-4|TRBD1|once
CASSNRQGYTGELFF
TGTGCCAGCAGTAATAGACAGGGGTACACCGGGGAGCTGTTTTTT
>TRBJ1-4|TRBV18|.|.
CASSLRDMPATNEKLFF
TGTGCCAGCTCACTCCGGGACATGCCCGCAACTAATGAAAAACTGTTTTTT
>TRBJ2-2|TRBV28|TRBD2|.
CASSPNSGKIDTGELFF
TGTGCCAGCAGTCCTAATAGCGGGAAGATAGACACCGGGGAGCTGTTTTTT
>TRBJ2-1|TRBV28|TRBD1|.
CASSPPSGTGVGEQFF
TGTGCCAGCAGTCCACCCTCCGGGACAGGGGTGGGTGAGCAGTTCTTC
>TRBJ1-1|TRBV5-1|.|.
CASSGGTANTEAFF
TGCGCCAGCAGCGGAGGGACGGCGAACACTGAAGCTTTCTTT
>TRBJ1-2|TRBV3-1/TRBV3-2|.|.
CASSLRDKGPYGYTF
TGTGCCAGCAGCCTACGGGACAAGGGGCCCTATGGCTACACCTTC
>TRBJ2-2|TRBV10-3|.|once
CAISEYSGQFPGELFF
TGTGCCATCAGTGAATATTCTGGACAGTTCCCCGGGGAGCTGTTTTTT
>TRBJ1-2|TRBV15|.|.
CATSIGGSGYTF
TGTGCCACCAGCATCGGGGGAAGTGGCTACACCTTC
>TRBJ2-7|TRBV5-4|TRBD1|.
CASSRPDRVFGEQYF
TGTGCCAGCAGCCGCCCGGACAGGGTGTTCGGCGAGCAGTACTTC
>TRBJ2-3|TRBV9|TRBD2|.
CASSVEAGVRSDTQYF
TGTGCCAGCAGCGTAGAAGCGGGAGTAAGGTCAGATACGCAGTATTTT
>TRBJ1-3|TRBV10-3|.|.
CAISEAGDTLSSGNTIYF
TGTGCCATCAGTGAGGCCGGGGACACCTTAAGCTCTGGAAACACCATATATTTT
>TRBJ1-2|TRBV5-1|TRBD1|.
CASSTRDRDPYGYTF
TGCGCCAGCAGCACCCGGGACAGGGATCCCTATGGCTACACCTTC
>TRBJ2-5|TRBV5-1|TRBD2|few
CASSLQLAGGQETQYF
TGCGCCAGCAGCTTGCAATTAGCGGGGGGCCAAGAGACCCAGTACTTC
>TRBJ2-5|TRBV19|TRBD1|.
CASSPPGGVRETQYF
TGTGCCAGTAGTCCCCCAGGGGGCGTCCGGGAGACCCAGTACTTC
>TRBJ2-3|TRBV4-1|TRBD2|.
CASSQELAGGGQYF
TGCGCCAGCAGCCAAGAACTAGCGGGAGGCGGACAGTATTTT
>TRBJ1-1|TRBV6-5|.|few
CASRAGRENTEAFF
TGTGCCAGCAGAGCGGGAAGGGAGAACACTGAAGCTTTCTTT
>TRBJ2-1|TRBV6-2/TRBV6-3|.|.
CASSQVSYNEQFF
TGTGCCAGCAGTCAGGTTTCCTACAATGAGCAGTTCTTC
>TRBJ2-7|TRBV20-1|.|few
CSASSAGPYEQYF
TGCAGTGCTAGTTCGGCAGGCCCCTACGAGCAGTACTTC
>TRBJ1-1|TRBV5-1|.|.
CASSYGELPPNTEAFF
TGCGCCAGCAGCTATGGGGAGCTCCCCCCGAACACTGAAGCTTTCTTT
>TRBJ1-6|TRBV4-1|TRBD1|.
CASSQPGQGTSPLHF
TGCGCCAGCAGCCAACCGGGACAGGGTACTTCACCCCTCCACTTT
>TRBJ1-5|TRBV28|.|.
CASSLSQGSQHF
TGTGCCAGCAGTTTATCCCAGGGTTCCCAGCATTTT
>TRBJ2-2|TRBV11-2|.|.
CASSYGTNTGELFF
TGTGCCAGCAGCTATGGGACAAACACCGGGGAGCTGTTTTTT
>TRBJ2-7|TRBV3-1/TRBV3-2|.|.
CASSGPLWRSSYEQYF
TGTGCCAGCAGCGGACCGTTGTGGAGGAGCTCCTACGAGCAGTACTTC
>TRBJ2-1|TRBV24-1|TRBD2|.
CATRRGEDNEQFF
TGTGCCACCAGACGGGGGGAGGATAATGAGCAGTTCTTC
>TRBJ2-5|TRBV5-4|TRBD2|.
CASSSTSLQETQYF
TGTGCCAGCAGCTCGACTAGCCTACAAGAGACCCAGTACTTC
>TRBJ1-5|TRBV28|TRBD1|.
CASSTRQGALQPQHF
TGTGCCAGCAGTACCCGACAGGGGGCATTGCAGCCCCAGCATTTT
>TRBJ2-7|TRBV28|TRBD1|.
CASREGQFFYEQYF
TGTGCCAGCAGAGAGGGACAGTTCTTTTACGAGCAGTACTTC
>TRBJ1-2|TRBV29-1|.|many
CSVEEITLAYGYTF
TGCAGCGTTGAGGAAATAACCCTAGCCTATGGCTACACCTTC
>TRBJ1-1|TRBV27|.|.
CASSLDGYTEAFF
TGTGCCAGCAGTTTAGACGGGTACACTGAAGCTTTCTTT